The 22 T cell receptor beta chains presented below share a single source sample, sequenced in a study of cytomegalovirus exposure and HLA in healthy donors. Amplification used 60 Vbeta primers and 13 Jbeta primers. Assay used: immunoSEQ multiplex PCR; TCRdb lists only in-frame clones, some missing. The sample holds some 150,000 clones, 70% to 90% seen once. What was sequenced was PBMCs. These receptors came from a woman between 18 and 30 years old in good health and CMV-seronegative.

The J gene is TRBJ1-4, the V gene TRBV7-2; 8 nucleotides align to TRBD1. Unmatched junction bases numbered 3, after V lost 0 bases and J lost 6 bases. The CDR3 runs 15 residues. CDR1 and CDR2 from the germline V gene are SGHTA and FQGNSA. The CDR3 DNA reads TGTGCCAGCAGCTTAGCCAGGGGGCGGGATGAAAAACTGTTTTTT. This encodes CASSLARGRDEKLFF. The whole variable domain, filled in from reference TRBV7-2 and TRBJ1-4, reads GAGVSQSPSNKVTEKGKDVELRCDPISGHTALYWYRQSLGQGLEFLIYFQGNSAPDKSGLPSDRFSAERTGGSVSTLTIQRTQQEDSAVYLCASSLARGRDEKLFFGSGTQLSVL.

The chain has TRBV7-9 and TRBJ2-3, with 9 bases lining up with TRBD2. The germline V gene encodes CDR1 SEHNR and CDR2 FQNEAQ (reference sequence). The trim removed 5 bases at V and 4 bases at J, leaving 16 bases unmatched. The CDR3 length is 18 residues. CDR3 residues: CASSDPWGGTSPPDTQYF. For the CDR3, the DNA is TGTGCCAGCAGCGATCCTTGGGGGGGGACTAGCCCCCCAGATACGCAGTATTTT.

The gene calls are TRBV4-1 and TRBJ2-1, with D possibly matching TRBD2 (6 bases). The V end was cut by 0 bases, the J end by 0 bases, with 15 bases between. This CDR3 has 18 residues. The germline gives CDR1 MGHRA, CDR2 YSYEKL. The CDR3 is CASSQDWTGVLSYNEQFF. The CDR3 DNA follows: TGCGCCAGCAGCCAAGATTGGACGGGGGTTCTCTCCTACAATGAGCAGTTCTTC.

V is TRBV5-1 and J is TRBJ2-2, with 8 bases that match TRBD1. Losses at the gene ends were 5 bases for V and 1 base for J; bases not matched to a gene: 1. The V gene's germline CDR1 is SGHRS and CDR2 YFSETQ. The CDR3 has 14 amino acids. The CDR3 region is CASSGTGNTGELFF. The CDR3, as DNA: TGCGCCAGCAGTGGGACAGGGAACACCGGGGAGCTGTTTTTT.

This clone is a singleton in its sample. The CDR3 nucleotides read TGTGCCAGCAGCCCTCAAAGCCGGGACAGGGTTTACACAGATACGCAGTATTTT. It codes for CASSPQSRDRVYTDTQYF. The chain has TRBV21-1 and TRBJ2-3; TRBD1, as called in the table, went unchecked against the DNA. TRBV21-1 represents a pseudogene. The CDR3 loop spans 18 amino acids.

This clone was recorded a few times. V usage is TRBV9 and J usage is TRBJ2-7, with TRBD2 matching 8 bases. J was trimmed by 4 bases and V by 4 bases; bases with no gene match: 13. The CDR3 is 16 residues long. Germline loops: CDR1 SGDLS, CDR2 YYNGEE. CDR3 in DNA: TGTGCCAGCAGCCCCCACCCGGGACTAGGAAAGTACGAGCAGTACTTC. It encodes CASSPHPGLGKYEQYF.

The chain links TRBV6-6 to TRBJ2-7; 7 nucleotides align to TRBD1. Germline values: CDR1 MNHNY, CDR2 SVGAGI (reference sequence). V dropped 2 bases and J dropped 7; count of bases not matched to a gene: 14. The CDR3 has 16 residues. DNA for the CDR3: TGTGCCAGCAGTTACATAACGGGACAGCCTTCTAGAGAGCAGTACTTC. This sequence encodes CASSYITGQPSREQYF.

V gene TRBV28 combines with J gene TRBJ2-3, with TRBD2 identical over 10 bases. This CDR3 contains 19 residues. V shed 0 bases, J shed 3 bases, and the junction held 12 bases outside the gene matches. CDR1 is MDHEN, CDR2 SYDVKM, per germline. DNA for the CDR3: TGTGCCAGCAGTTTATGGGACGGGGTAGCGGGGGGAGGAACAGATACGCAGTATTTT. This gives the protein CASSLWDGVAGGGTDTQYF.

The chain links TRBV4-3 to TRBJ2-2; 7 positions agree with TRBD1. Germline V gives CDR1 LGHNA, CDR2 YSLEER. V lost 1 base, J lost 4 bases, and 3 bases stayed unmatched. The length of the CDR3 is 15 residues. CDR3 protein: CASSQGQGFTGELFF. CDR3 DNA sequence: TGCGCCAGCAGCCAAGGACAGGGTTTCACCGGGGAGCTGTTTTTT.

V usage is TRBV30 and J usage is TRBJ2-5; 7 bases line up with TRBD2. This CDR3 comprises 15 residues. V trimming: 5 bases; J trimming: 2 bases; junction bases outside the gene matches: 11. From germline, CDR1 is GTSNPN and CDR2 SVGIG (reference sequence). CDR3 sequence (DNA): TGTGCCTGGGGTGGAGGGTCCGGGGGGCAAGAGACCCAGTACTTC. Encoded protein: CAWGGGSGGQETQYF.

The rearrangement links TRBV19 to TRBJ1-6; D perhaps matches TRBD1 (5 bases). V shed 3 bases and J shed 3 bases, with 15 bases lying between them. Looked up from germline, CDR1 is LNHDA and CDR2 is SQIVND (reference sequence). The CDR3 sequence is 17 residues long. The CDR3 spells CASSIGVYRHYNSPLHF. The CDR3 nucleotides are TGTGCCAGTAGTATTGGAGTCTACAGGCACTATAATTCACCCCTCCACTTT.

The CDR3 sequence: CASTPGGGNSPLHF. CDR3 coding DNA: TGTGCCAGTACCCCGGGCGGGGGCAATTCACCCCTCCACTTT. The chain combines TRBV19 with TRBJ1-6, with D possibly being TRBD1 (6 bases). The length of the CDR3 is 14 residues. V was cut by 7 bases and J by 7 bases, with 14 bases left in between. The germline V gene encodes CDR1 LNHDA and CDR2 SQIVND (reference sequence).

The CDR3 nucleotides are TGTGCCAGCAGTATGGGACTAGCGATCAATGAGCAGTTCTTC. Encoded protein: CASSMGLAINEQFF. The chain uses TRBV2 and TRBJ2-1, with 10 bases aligning to TRBD2. V gave up 5 bases and J gave up 6 bases; unmatched junction bases: 4. CDR1 is SNHLY and CDR2 is FYNNEI in the germline V gene. The length of the CDR3 is 14 residues.

As concerns this clone: One junction end disagrees with the germline gene, perhaps due to a read error. The V gene is TRBV7-9, the J gene TRBJ1-3, with D unresolved. The CDR3 runs 16 residues. Germline CDR1 and CDR2: SEHNR and FQNEAQ (reference sequence). CDR3 nucleotide sequence: TGTTCCAGCAGCTTAGGTCTCCAGTGGAGTGGAAACACCATATATTTT. This codes for CSSSLGLQWSGNTIYF.

This clone was seen a single time. The CDR3 region is CASIDHVRRNQPQHF. The CDR3 coding sequence is TGTGCCAGTATCGACCATGTCCGGCGGAATCAGCCCCAGCATTTT. The chain is built from TRBV19 and TRBJ1-5, with no clear D. Trimming removed 7 bases at V and 4 bases at J, with 17 bases between. This CDR3 spans 15 amino acids. CDR1 is LNHDA and CDR2 is SQIVND in the germline V gene (reference sequence).

The chain combines TRBV7-2 with TRBJ1-6; maybe TRBD1 (5 bases). CDR1 and CDR2 (germline): SGHTA, FQGNSA. V lost 1 base to trimming and J lost 0 bases, with 10 bases between them. The CDR3 has 17 amino acids. The CDR3 reads CASSLGGVSSYNSPLHF. The CDR3, as DNA: TGTGCCAGCAGCTTAGGGGGGGTCAGCTCCTATAATTCACCCCTCCACTTT. The full variable domain, its missing parts supplied by reference TRBV7-2 and TRBJ1-6, is GAGVSQSPSNKVTEKGKDVELRCDPISGHTALYWYRQSLGQGLEFLIYFQGNSAPDKSGLPSDRFSAERTGGSVSTLTIQRTQQEDSAVYLCASSLGGVSSYNSPLHFGNGTRLTVT.

The count of this clone is one. This sequence joins TRBV7-9 and TRBJ2-7, with 9 bases identical to TRBD1. The CDR3 has 16 residues. With 5 bases clipped from V and 5 bases from J, the junction kept 13 bases outside the gene matches. Germline V gene lookup returns CDR1 SEHNR and CDR2 FQNEAQ (reference sequence). The CDR3, as DNA: TGTGCCAGCAGCCGCCTCCCGGGACAGGGACGACACGAGCAGTACTTC. As protein: CASSRLPGQGRHEQYF.

This chain links TRBV27 with TRBJ1-5; the D gene is possibly TRBD1 (5 bases). The germline CDR1 and CDR2 sequences are MNHEY and SMNVEV (reference sequence). This CDR3 region has 16 residues. V was shortened by 1 base and J by 1 base, with 11 bases between the two germline ends. As DNA, the CDR3 is TGTGCCAGCAGTTTATGGGGCAGTCAGAGCAATCAGCCCCAGCATTTT. It codes for CASSLWGSQSNQPQHF.

V gene TRBV19 combines with J gene TRBJ1-5, with D hard to call. This CDR3 is 14 amino acids long. Germline V CDR1 and CDR2: LNHDA, SQIVND (reference sequence). Trimming removed 7 bases at V and 5 bases at J, with 15 bases between. CDR3 bases: TGTGCCAGTAAGGAACGGAGGGCGGATCAGCCCCAGCATTTT. It codes for CASKERRADQPQHF.

V gene TRBV7-9 combines with J gene TRBJ2-3; TRBD1 matches at 9 bases. The CDR3 spans 17 residues. Trimming took 7 bases from V and 1 from J; bases not matched to a gene: 12. Germline assignment: CDR1 SEHNR and CDR2 FQNEAQ (reference sequence). The CDR3 spells CASTPLGTGLGTDTQYF. The CDR3 coding sequence is TGTGCCAGCACCCCACTTGGGACAGGGCTTGGCACAGATACGCAGTATTTT.

This chain links TRBV18 with TRBJ2-7, with 8 bases matching TRBD1. Germline V lookup: CDR1 KGHSH, CDR2 LQKENI. Losses at the gene ends were 3 bases for V and 5 bases for J; bases not matched to a gene: 6. This CDR3 has 14 residues. Here the CDR3 reads CASSPQRQGNEQYF. CDR3 nucleotides: TGTGCCAGCTCACCTCAACGACAGGGGAACGAGCAGTACTTC.

This chain uses TRBV7-2 with TRBJ2-1; 9 bases are a match to TRBD2. The CDR3 spans 15 residues. Germline values: CDR1 SGHTA, CDR2 FQGNSA. With V trimmed by 5 bases and J by 7 bases, 9 bases remained unmatched. CDR3 residues: CASSLGASGVNEQFF. CDR3 in DNA: TGTGCCAGCAGCCTAGGGGCTAGCGGGGTAAATGAGCAGTTCTTC.